The 30 T cell receptor beta chains given below trace back to one sample, sequenced in a study of cytomegalovirus exposure and HLA in healthy donors. Both 60 Vbeta primers and 13 Jbeta primers went into the PCR. The method was immunoSEQ multiplex PCR; TCRdb's version includes in-frame clones alone and lacks a portion of them. The table lists about 130,000 clones, roughly four fifths of them singletons. Sequencing was performed on PBMCs. Receptors were obtained from a girl aged 2 to 10 in good health and CMV-seronegative.

The rearrangement uses TRBV6-1 and TRBJ2-1; 10 positions match TRBD2. The trim removed 4 bases at V and 0 bases at J, leaving 12 bases unmatched. The CDR3 is 19 residues long. CDR1 is MNHNS, CDR2 SASEGT, per germline. The CDR3 DNA reads TGTGCCAGCAGTGGACCCTCCCTAGCGGGGGCCTCCTCCTACAATGAGCAGTTCTTC. Protein product: CASSGPSLAGASSYNEQFF.

The rearrangement uses TRBV28 and TRBJ2-3; TRBD1 might be the D (5 bases). Trimming shortened V by 6 bases and J by 6 bases, and 10 bases separated the two germline ends. CDR3 size: 12 residues. Looked up from germline, CDR1 is MDHEN and CDR2 is SYDVKM. CDR3 residues: CASRRKGDTQYF. The CDR3 coding sequence is TGTGCCAGCAGAAGGAAGGGGGATACGCAGTATTTT.

The chain combines TRBV7-6 with TRBJ1-1; 9 bases align to TRBD1. The germline V gene has CDR1 SGHVS and CDR2 FNYEAQ. V lost 1 base, J lost 3 bases, and 12 bases stayed unmatched. This CDR3 has 18 residues. The CDR3 DNA is TGTGCCAGCAGCTTAGTATACGGCACAGGGGGCACGGACACTGAAGCTTTCTTT. This translates into CASSLVYGTGGTDTEAFF.

This chain uses TRBV7-6 with TRBJ1-2; D is undetermined. Trimming left V 5 bases short and J 4 bases short, with 14 bases between. The germline V gene encodes CDR1 SGHVS and CDR2 FNYEAQ. This CDR3 is 14 amino acids long. CDR3 residues: CASSPLSSSYGYTF. In DNA, the CDR3 is TGTGCCAGCAGCCCGCTAAGTTCTAGCTATGGCTACACCTTC.

The rearrangement joins TRBV10-3 to TRBJ2-7; 12 bases match TRBD2. The CDR3 has 14 amino acids. From germline, CDR1 is ENHRY and CDR2 SYGVKD. V was pared by 10 bases and J by 4 bases, with 8 bases of the junction left unmatched. As DNA, the CDR3 is TGTGCCACAACCAGACTAGCGGGAGAGTACGAGCAGTACTTC. Its translation: CATTRLAGEYEQYF.

This rearrangement joins TRBV4-3 to TRBJ1-6; 9 positions match TRBD1. CDR1 and CDR2 (germline): LGHNA, YSLEER. The CDR3 sequence is 14 residues long. V was pared by 4 bases and J by 6 bases, with 1 base of the junction left unmatched. The CDR3 region has the DNA TGCGCCAGCAGCCCGGGACAGGGTAATTCACCCCTCCACTTT. Its protein product is CASSPGQGNSPLHF.

The table lists this clone with a few counts. The chain has TRBV27 and TRBJ2-7; TRBD1 matches 9 bases. The CDR3 is made up of 18 amino acids. V gave up 7 bases and J gave up 2 bases; unmatched junction bases: 18. Germline CDR1 reads MNHEY; CDR2 reads SMNVEV (reference sequence). The CDR3 reads CASTPGTGHINPPYEQYF. The CDR3 nucleotides are TGTGCCAGCACCCCAGGGACAGGGCATATCAATCCCCCCTACGAGCAGTACTTC.

V usage is TRBV7-2 and J usage is TRBJ2-7; D gene unclear. CDR3 length: 12 amino acids. CDR1 is SGHTA and CDR2 is FQGNSA in the germline V gene. V lost 4 bases to trimming and J lost 0 bases, with 4 bases between them. In DNA form, the CDR3 reads TGTGCCAGCAGCTCCAGCTCCTACGAGCAGTACTTC. This translates into CASSSSSYEQYF.

A few counts support this clone. V usage is TRBV4-3 and J usage is TRBJ2-7, with D possibly TRBD2 on 6 matching bases. This CDR3 contains 15 residues. V lost 3 bases and J lost 0, with 12 bases in between. The germline CDR1 and CDR2 sequences are LGHNA and YSLEER. CDR3 in DNA: TGCGCCAGCAGCCAGGACTACTCGAGCTCCTACGAGCAGTACTTC. Translating it yields CASSQDYSSSYEQYF.

This rearrangement joins TRBV9 to TRBJ1-2; D unclear. Trimming stripped 5 bases from V and 4 bases from J, with 9 bases between. The CDR3 covers 12 residues. CDR1 and CDR2 from the germline V gene are SGDLS and YYNGEE. CDR3 in amino acids: CASREYGYGYTF. The CDR3 region has the DNA TGTGCCAGCAGGGAGTATGGCTATGGCTACACCTTC.

This clone was observed once. The rearrangement links TRBV30 to TRBJ2-5, with D perhaps TRBD1 (5 bases). V was clipped by 1 base and J by 4 bases, with 13 bases between them. The CDR3 contains 14 residues. Germline V gives CDR1 GTSNPN, CDR2 SVGIG (reference sequence). As DNA, the CDR3 is TGTGCCTGGAGTGCCAGGGTTGGGGCAGAGACCCAGTACTTC. It codes for CAWSARVGAETQYF.

In this sample, this clone turned up a few times. In DNA, the CDR3 is TGTGCCAGCAGCCCCCGGGACTCAGGCACAGATACGCAGTATTTT. Its translation is CASSPRDSGTDTQYF. This chain uses TRBV14 with TRBJ2-3; D may be TRBD2 (6 bases). V lost 4 bases, J lost 1 base, and 12 bases lay in between. This CDR3 contains 15 residues. CDR1 is SGHDN, CDR2 FVKESK, per germline.

This sequence joins TRBV5-1 and TRBJ1-1; tentative D call: TRBD1 (6 bases). The CDR3 is made up of 15 amino acids. Looked up from germline, CDR1 is SGHRS and CDR2 is YFSETQ. The V end lost 4 bases, the J end lost 1 base, and 14 bases lay between the germline ends. CDR3 region: CASSPQTGSNTEAFF. CDR3 DNA: TGCGCCAGCAGCCCACAGACAGGATCGAACACTGAAGCTTTCTTT.

In this sample, this clone turned up once. The chain couples TRBV6-5 to TRBJ2-7; 11 nucleotides line up with TRBD2. This CDR3 spans 15 amino acids. Per the germline V gene, CDR1 is MNHEY and CDR2 is SVGAGI. Trimming cost V 5 bases and J 7 bases; bases outside gene matches: 10. The CDR3 spells CASSGVSGGAQEQYF. The CDR3, as DNA: TGTGCCAGCAGTGGAGTTAGCGGGGGGGCCCAAGAGCAGTACTTC.

The rearrangement links TRBV5-8 to TRBJ2-7; 7 bases line up with TRBD1. CDR3 length equals 13 residues. The ends lost 0 bases at V and 3 bases at J; junction bases unmatched: 0. Looked up from germline, CDR1 is SGHTS and CDR2 is YDEGEE. The CDR3 loop reads CASSLDRGYEQYF. CDR3 in DNA: TGTGCCAGCAGCTTGGACAGGGGCTACGAGCAGTACTTC.

This clone has only one observation. The rearrangement uses TRBV30 and TRBJ2-7, with 10 bases that match TRBD1. V trimming: 3 bases; J trimming: 5 bases; junction bases outside the gene matches: 7. The CDR3 spans 14 residues. Looked up from germline, CDR1 is GTSNPN and CDR2 is SVGIG (reference sequence). The CDR3: CAWREIGTGDEQYF. The CDR3 nucleotides are TGTGCCTGGAGGGAGATCGGGACAGGGGACGAGCAGTACTTC.

The V and J genes are TRBV14 and TRBJ1-2; 7 bases map to TRBD1. The junction had 7 bases not matched to a gene; V was cut back by 4 bases and J by 8 bases. Germline CDR1 SGHDN, CDR2 FVKESK. This CDR3 is built from 13 residues. The CDR3 DNA sequence: TGTGCCAGCAGCCGGGACAGTGCATGGGGCTACACCTTC. This encodes CASSRDSAWGYTF.

The chain has TRBV27 and TRBJ2-1; the D gene is possibly TRBD1 (6 bases). V lost 2 bases and J 4 bases, leaving 15 bases between the germline ends. This CDR3 region has 16 residues. The V gene's germline CDR1 is MNHEY and CDR2 SMNVEV (reference sequence). The CDR3 sequence is CASSLDPGQRYNEQFF. The CDR3 DNA reads as TGTGCCAGCAGTTTAGACCCTGGACAGCGTTACAATGAGCAGTTCTTC.

The chain combines TRBV25-1 with TRBJ1-2; D might be TRBD1 (6 bases). V shed 2 bases and J shed 4 bases, with 8 bases lying between them. Per the germline V gene, CDR1 is MGHDK and CDR2 is SYGVNS. The CDR3 has 13 residues. CDR3 DNA sequence: TGTGCCAGCAGTGAAGGCAGGGGCTATGGCTACACCTTC. It codes for CASSEGRGYGYTF.

V gene TRBV27 combines with J gene TRBJ2-3; D call uncertain. CDR3 length: 11 amino acids. Germline-derived CDR1 and CDR2 are MNHEY and SMNVEV (reference sequence). Trimming took 5 bases from V and 8 from J, leaving 8 bases between them. In nucleotides, the CDR3 is TGTGCCAGCAGTCCCTCGGGTACGCAGTATTTT. Translating it yields CASSPSGTQYF.

In regard to this clone: The junction differs from germline at one of its ends, possibly a read error. The same CDR3 can be traced to other DNA sequences in this sample. The V and J genes are TRBV27 and TRBJ1-6, with a weak D call TRBD1 (6 bases). The CDR3 length is 16 residues. In germline, CDR1 is MNHEY, CDR2 SMNVEV (reference sequence). CDR3 residues: CASSPVPRGGNSPLHF. The DNA for the CDR3 is TGTGCCAGCAGTCCCGTCCCCAGGGGCGGTAATTCCCCCCTCCACTTT.

The rearrangement links TRBV6-5 to TRBJ1-5; the D gene is possibly TRBD1 (5 bases). This CDR3 comprises 14 residues. V shed 10 bases and J shed 1 base, with 14 bases lying between them. Germline values: CDR1 MNHEY, CDR2 SVGAGI. DNA of the CDR3: TGTGCCACCAGATTGGGGGGAAGCAATCAGCCCCAGCATTTT. Translating it yields CATRLGGSNQPQHF.

The rearrangement uses TRBV30 and TRBJ1-1, with D hard to call. Germline V gives CDR1 GTSNPN, CDR2 SVGIG (reference sequence). Trimming pared 5 bases from V and 1 base from J, leaving 17 bases between. This CDR3 is built from 15 residues. The CDR3 coding sequence is TGTGCCTGGTCGAGGACCTTGGAGGGGAACACTGAAGCTTTCTTT. As protein: CAWSRTLEGNTEAFF. Variable domain in full (rest from reference TRBV30 and TRBJ1-1): SQTIHQWPATLVQPVGSPLSLECTVEGTSNPNLYWYRQAAGRGLQLLFYSVGIGQISSEVPQNLSASRPQDRQFILSSKKLLLSDSGFYLCAWSRTLEGNTEAFFGQGTRLTVV.

The gene calls are TRBV28 and TRBJ1-3, with 7 bases aligning to TRBD1. V gave up 5 bases and J gave up 0 bases; unmatched junction bases: 4. Per germline, CDR1 MDHEN and CDR2 SYDVKM. The CDR3 has 15 amino acids. The chain's CDR3 is CASSPGTASGNTIYF. The CDR3 DNA follows: TGTGCCAGCAGTCCCGGGACAGCCTCTGGAAACACCATATATTTT.

The chain employs TRBV5-4 and TRBJ2-1; TRBD2 matches 7 bases. Looked up from germline, CDR1 is SGHNT and CDR2 is YYREEE (reference sequence). With V trimmed by 10 bases and J by 8 bases, 9 bases remained unmatched. The CDR3 is made up of 12 amino acids. CDR3 sequence: CAVSGRDDEQFF. CDR3 nucleotides: TGTGCCGTAAGTGGGAGGGACGATGAGCAGTTCTTC.

The chain links TRBV6-1 to TRBJ2-1, with TRBD1 matching over 7 bases. Losses at the gene ends were 5 bases for V and 9 bases for J; bases not matched to a gene: 7. The germline gives CDR1 MNHNS, CDR2 SASEGT. The CDR3 extends over 13 amino acids. The chain's CDR3 is CASSLIRDSEQFF. In nucleotides, the CDR3 is TGTGCCAGCAGTCTAATCCGGGACAGTGAGCAGTTCTTC.

The V call is TRBV4-1, the J call TRBJ1-5; 9 bases fit TRBD1. V gave up 4 bases and J gave up 6 bases; unmatched junction bases: 10. Germline V gives CDR1 MGHRA, CDR2 YSYEKL. The CDR3 contains 16 residues. CDR3 amino acids: CASSPTKTGGIQPQHF. The CDR3 bases are TGCGCCAGCAGCCCGACGAAGACAGGGGGTATTCAGCCCCAGCATTTT.

V gene TRBV5-6 combines with J gene TRBJ2-1; TRBD1 aligns across 7 bases. The CDR3 is made up of 14 amino acids. After removal of 2 bases from V and 2 bases from J, the junction contained 1 base not matched to a gene. Germline V gene data show CDR1 as SGHDT and CDR2 as YYEEEE. The CDR3: CASSLQGTYNEQFF. In nucleotides, the CDR3 is TGTGCCAGCAGCTTACAGGGGACCTACAATGAGCAGTTCTTC. Using reference TRBV5-6 and TRBJ2-1 for the parts outside the CDR3, the full variable domain is DAGVTQSPTHLIKTRGQQVTLRCSPKSGHDTVSWYQQALGQGPQFIFQYYEEEERQRGNFPDRFSGHQFPNYSSELNVNALLLGDSALYLCASSLQGTYNEQFFGPGTRLTVL.

J is TRBJ2-7 and V is TRBV11-1, with 7 bases aligning to TRBD2. J gave up 0 bases and V 1 base, and 3 bases lay outside the gene matches. From germline, CDR1 is SGHAT and CDR2 FQDESV (reference sequence). This CDR3 contains 15 residues. This CDR3 reads CASSLGRGSSYEQYF. CDR3 DNA: TGTGCCAGCAGCTTAGGGCGGGGGAGCTCCTACGAGCAGTACTTC. Complete variable domain (other parts from reference TRBV11-1 and TRBJ2-7): EAEVAQSPRYKITEKSQAVAFWCDPISGHATLYWYRQILGQGPELLVQFQDESVVDDSQLPKDRFSAERLKGVDSTLKIQPAELGDSAMYLCASSLGRGSSYEQYFGPGTRLTVT.

This clone was counted a single time. CDR3 amino acids: CATQSSGGFVAQYF. Here the CDR3 DNA reads TGTGCCACTCAATCTAGCGGGGGGTTCGTGGCCCAGTACTTC. The chain is built from TRBV7-2 and TRBJ2-5; 11 bases match TRBD2. This CDR3 comprises 14 residues. The V and J ends lost 10 bases and 9 bases, in that order; junction bases with no gene match: 13. CDR1 and CDR2 (germline): SGHTA, FQGNSA.